This TCR beta chain comes out of a study of cytomegalovirus exposure and HLA in healthy donors. The PCR was carried out with 60 Vbeta primers and 13 Jbeta primers. TCRdb's copy holds only in-frame clones and misses some; the assay was immunoSEQ multiplex PCR. The sample contains fewer than 200,000 clones, roughly 80% of which appear only once. Points from the study as a whole: The presence/absence work took it that sequencing depth was about the same across donors.

Germline-derived CDR1 and CDR2 are LNHNV and YYDKDF (reference sequence). This CDR3 has 14 residues. Trimming took 3 bases from V and 4 from J, leaving 9 bases between them. Though probably carrying unrecorded immune exposures, donors were nominally healthy at sampling. A note on this clone: Its target is unknown.

The sample taken for sequencing was PBMCs. V gene TRBV15 combines with J gene TRBJ2-2; D remains ambiguous. The sequence came from a man aged 40-50 years in good health and CMV-seronegative. The CDR3 reads CATSSLRSTGELFF. The CDR3 bases are TGTGCCACCAGCAGTCTTCGGTCCACCGGGGAGCTGTTTTTT. Drawing the rest from reference TRBV15 and TRBJ2-2, the complete variable domain is DAMVIQNPRYQVTQFGKPVTLSCSQTLNHNVMYWYQQKSSQAPKLLFHYYDKDFNNEADTPDNFQSRRPNTSFCFLDIRSPGLGDTAMYLCATSSLRSTGELFFGEGSRLTVL.